This T cell receptor (beta chain) derives from a study of blood T cell repertoires in COVID-19. At the level of the study: Acute-phase and convalescent COVID-19 samples originated in the United States, Italy and Spain. Nucleic acid was either cDNA or gDNA, and it came from T cells, B-cell-depleted T cells, or PBMCs.

In the study's own analysis: Nucleated cell number was recorded as an estimate derived from reference gene primer amplification. Sequenced by immunoSEQ multiplex PCR; TCRdb stores in-frame clones only, minus some. Clone size and the V and J calls come from that table; the DNA yielded D and trimming. The sample lists about 130,000 clones, around 86% seen once, with more than 9.5% in the top ten. CDR3 size: 15 residues. Per germline, CDR1 SNHLY and CDR2 FYNNEI. With 2 bases removed from V and 1 base from J, the gap between germline ends came to 8 bases. The chain recombines TRBV2 with TRBJ1-4; no reliable D call. The sequence came from a man aged 40-55 years with active or convalescent COVID-19. Specimen: peripheral blood. The chain's CDR3 is CASSESRLTNEKLFF. As DNA, the CDR3 is TGTGCCAGCAGTGAATCGCGGCTAACTAATGAAAAACTGTTTTTT.